The 26 T cell receptor beta chains listed next were all sequenced from one sample in a study of OX40 agonist ivuxolimab in advanced cancers. Sequencing used immunoSEQ multiplex PCR; TCRdb keeps in-frame clones, though not all of them. The profile shows about 48,000 clones, over 80% of them singletons. The sequenced sample was CD4+ or CD8+ T cells sorted from blood, obtained in a trial of the OX40 agonist ivuxolimab. The source is an adult with an advanced solid tumor such as melanoma, head and neck, liver or kidney cancer.

The rearrangement links TRBV4-2 to TRBJ2-1, with D perhaps matching TRBD2 (5 bases). The CDR3 sequence is 15 residues long. Between the trimmed V and J ends, which lost 3 bases and 0 bases, there was a span of 9 bases. Germline CDR1 LGHNA, CDR2 YNFKEQ. CDR3 sequence: CASSQTTASYNEQFF. The CDR3 nucleotides are TGTGCCAGCAGCCAGACTACCGCCTCCTACAATGAGCAGTTCTTC.

The V gene is TRBV7-2, the J gene TRBJ2-7; unclear D gene. Germline V gene data show CDR1 as SGHTA and CDR2 as FQGNSA. The CDR3 length is 11 residues. The V end was cut by 2 bases, the J end by 4 bases, with 3 bases between. CDR3 sequence reads: CASSLQYEQYF. CDR3 coding DNA: TGTGCCAGCAGCTTACAGTACGAGCAGTACTTC.

The CDR3: CASTSSWQGGVSPGELFF. In DNA form, the CDR3 reads TGTGCCAGCACCAGTTCTTGGCAGGGGGGGGTATCTCCCGGGGAGCTGTTTTTT. The genes are TRBV2 and TRBJ2-2; D is possibly TRBD1 or TRBD2 (7 bases each). Germline V gene lookup returns CDR1 SNHLY and CDR2 FYNNEI. The CDR3 sequence is 18 residues long. The V end was cut by 7 bases, the J end by 6 bases, with 27 bases between.

For this clone: Other DNA sequences in the sample encode the same CDR3. J is TRBJ2-2 and V is TRBV5-1; D is possibly TRBD1 or TRBD2 (5 bases each). This CDR3 contains 15 residues. The V gene lost 0 bases and the J gene lost 1 base, with 7 bases spanning the gap. CDR1 and CDR2 (germline): SGHRS, YFSETQ. CDR3 in amino acids: CASSLAGQNTGELFF. The CDR3 DNA reads as TGCGCCAGCAGCTTGGCGGGGCAGAACACCGGGGAGCTGTTTTTT.

The rearrangement links TRBV4-3 to TRBJ2-3; a possible D gene is TRBD2 (5 bases). The CDR3 loop spans 16 amino acids. Looked up from germline, CDR1 is LGHNA and CDR2 is YSLEER. V was cut by 2 bases and J by 4 bases, with 16 bases left in between. CDR3 DNA sequence: TGCGCCAGCAGCCAACAGCAGGCCAACGGGGCAGATACGCAGTATTTT. This translates into CASSQQQANGADTQYF.

This sequence joins TRBV11-2 and TRBJ2-7, with D possibly TRBD2 on 7 matching bases. V lost 10 bases, J lost 0 bases, and 16 bases lay in between. This CDR3 region has 14 residues. The germline CDR1 and CDR2 sequences are SGHAT and FQNNGV. DNA for the CDR3: TGTGCCACTTCGAGGGGGGGACACTCCTACGAGCAGTACTTC. Translating gives CATSRGGHSYEQYF.

The chain uses TRBV7-2 and TRBJ1-1; D not resolved. CDR1 and CDR2 (germline): SGHTA, FQGNSA. Deletions cut 3 bases from V and 1 base from J, with 9 bases between. The CDR3 sequence is 14 residues long. The CDR3 nucleotides are TGTGCCAGCAGCTTCCTCTCAGGGAACACTGAAGCTTTCTTT. This translates into CASSFLSGNTEAFF.

The V and J genes are TRBV2 and TRBJ2-1, with 10 bases lining up with TRBD2. CDR3 size: 15 residues. J lost 3 bases, V lost 3 bases, and 2 bases had no gene match. Per germline, CDR1 SNHLY and CDR2 FYNNEI. This chain's CDR3 is CASSDSGGNYNEQFF. DNA of the CDR3: TGTGCCAGCAGTGATAGCGGGGGGAACTACAATGAGCAGTTCTTC.

This chain joins TRBV7-8 and TRBJ2-1; the D gene is possibly TRBD2 (5 bases). Per the germline V gene, CDR1 is SGHVS and CDR2 is FQNEAQ. Trimming left V 7 bases short and J 7 bases short, with 14 bases between. The CDR3 is 13 residues long. Written as DNA, the CDR3 is TGTGCCAGCAAACACCAACCGGGGAATGAGCAGTTCTTC. It codes for CASKHQPGNEQFF.

A remark on this clone: Compared with germline, one end of the junction differs, possibly owing to a read error. The chain has TRBV15 and TRBJ1-4; tentative D call: TRBD1 (5 bases). This CDR3 is built from 13 residues. Germline-derived CDR1 and CDR2 are LNHNV and YYDKDF (reference sequence). The CDR3 reads CATSRDEVGANTF. In DNA form, the CDR3 reads TGTGCCACCAGCAGAGATGAAGTAGGGGCGAATACCTTT.

The gene calls are TRBV4-2 and TRBJ1-4, with D possibly matching TRBD1 (6 bases). With 2 bases removed from V and 7 bases from J, the gap between germline ends came to 17 bases. This CDR3 is 16 amino acids long. The germline gives CDR1 LGHNA, CDR2 YNFKEQ. CDR3 DNA: TGTGCCAGCAGCCAACGGGACACCCGACGTAGTGAAAAACTGTTTTTT. This sequence encodes CASSQRDTRRSEKLFF.

V and J are TRBV6-1 and TRBJ1-2; a possible D gene is TRBD1 (6 bases). The ends were cut back, 2 bases at V and 4 bases at J, with 14 bases in the middle. Germline assignment: CDR1 MNHNS and CDR2 SASEGT. The CDR3 contains 15 residues. The CDR3 region has the DNA TGTGCCAGCAGTGAAACAGGGCAAGGTAGCTATGGCTACACCTTC. This translates into CASSETGQGSYGYTF.

With respect to this clone: This same CDR3 is encoded by further DNA sequences in the sample. The chain links TRBV4-3 to TRBJ2-3; D perhaps matches TRBD1 (6 bases). Trimming shortened V by 0 bases and J by 1 base, and 11 bases separated the two germline ends. The V gene's germline CDR1 is LGHNA and CDR2 YSLEER. CDR3 length: 16 amino acids. CDR3 DNA: TGCGCCAGCAGCCAAGAGCGTTACAGGGGCACAGATACGCAGTATTTT. As protein: CASSQERYRGTDTQYF.

This sequence joins TRBV5-4 and TRBJ2-5, with D tentatively TRBD1 (6 bases). Per the germline V gene, CDR1 is SGHNT and CDR2 is YYREEE (reference sequence). The V end lost 3 bases, the J end lost 9 bases, and 18 bases lay between the germline ends. CDR3 size: 14 residues. DNA for the CDR3: TGTGCCAGCAGCTACTTCGGGACACCAGGGGCCCAGTACTTC. Translation gives CASSYFGTPGAQYF.

The chain joins TRBV5-1 to TRBJ2-1; 9 bases agree with TRBD1. Germline V gene sequence: CDR1 SGHRS, CDR2 YFSETQ. Germline trimming cut 6 bases from V and 10 bases from J; bases unmatched to any gene: 11. CDR3 size: 14 residues. CDR3: CASTPRGQGDEQFF. As DNA, the CDR3 is TGCGCCAGCACCCCGCGGGGACAGGGAGACGAGCAGTTCTTC.

The genes are TRBV2 and TRBJ1-3; possible D gene TRBD1, 5 bases. Germline assignment: CDR1 SNHLY and CDR2 FYNNEI. Trimming stripped 6 bases from V and 0 bases from J, with 21 bases between. There are 18 residues in the CDR3. CDR3 nucleotide sequence: TGTGCCAGCAGGAGGGACCGCAACCTTATCTTCTCTGGAAACACCATATATTTT. Translated: CASRRDRNLIFSGNTIYF.

The rearrangement uses TRBV4-1 and TRBJ2-1; 10 nucleotides match TRBD1. This CDR3 comprises 16 residues. Germline-derived CDR1 and CDR2 are MGHRA and YSYEKL. The V segment lost 0 bases and the J segment 10 bases; nucleotides outside the gene matches: 9. CDR3 amino acids: CASSQDPRDRGLEQFF. In nucleotides, the CDR3 is TGCGCCAGCAGCCAAGATCCTCGGGACAGGGGTCTCGAGCAGTTCTTC.

This chain links TRBV7-2 with TRBJ1-2, with a possible D match to TRBD1 (6 bases). CDR1 and CDR2 from the germline V gene are SGHTA and FQGNSA. The CDR3 is 14 amino acids. The germline V and J ends were trimmed by 6 bases and 7 bases, with 18 bases remaining between them. The CDR3 DNA reads as TGTGCCAGCAGTATGACAGGTGTCACGGGTGGCTACACCTTC. Translating it yields CASSMTGVTGGYTF.

The rearrangement uses TRBV19 and TRBJ1-1; D remains unclear. The CDR3 length is 14 residues. V gave up 3 bases and J gave up 11 bases, with 19 bases separating them. From germline, CDR1 is LNHDA and CDR2 SQIVND (reference sequence). The CDR3 DNA is TGTGCCAGTAGTATGAGAGGACCGTTGTGGGAGGCTTTCTTT. Amino acid sequence: CASSMRGPLWEAFF.

The chain links TRBV25-1 to TRBJ2-5; D unclear. In germline, CDR1 is MGHDK, CDR2 SYGVNS. CDR3 length: 16 amino acids. Trimming left V 8 bases short and J 1 base short, with 20 bases between. CDR3 in DNA: TGTGCCAGCGAGGAGTCTCGACCGGGTATCCAAGAGACCCAGTACTTC. Translation gives CASEESRPGIQETQYF.

The chain recombines TRBV6-5 with TRBJ2-7; the match to TRBD2 covers 12 bases. The germline gives CDR1 MNHEY, CDR2 SVGAGI. With V trimmed by 6 bases and J by 3 bases, 6 bases remained unmatched. The CDR3 has 15 amino acids. The CDR3 DNA sequence: TGTGCCAGCAGAATCGGACTAGCGGGACTCTACGAGCAGTACTTC. This sequence encodes CASRIGLAGLYEQYF.

The chain has TRBV18 and TRBJ1-5; a weak D match, TRBD1 (5 bases). The germline gives CDR1 KGHSH, CDR2 LQKENI. V was clipped by 2 bases and J by 4 bases, with 12 bases between them. The CDR3 is 15 amino acids. The CDR3 DNA is TGTGCCAGCTCACCAGCGGGGGGACCGAATCAGCCCCAGCATTTT. This sequence encodes CASSPAGGPNQPQHF.

This rearrangement joins TRBV6-1 to TRBJ1-1; D ambiguous. The germline gives CDR1 MNHNS, CDR2 SASEGT. Trimming removed 1 base at V and 1 base at J, with 10 bases between. There are 15 residues in the CDR3. The DNA of the CDR3 is TGTGCCAGCAGTGAAGATTTAAGGGCGAACACTGAAGCTTTCTTT. Its protein is CASSEDLRANTEAFF.

This chain uses TRBV6-5 with TRBJ1-1, with TRBD1 matching 7 bases. Germline V gives CDR1 MNHEY, CDR2 SVGAGI. The CDR3 is 15 amino acids. Unmatched junction bases numbered 6, after V lost 0 bases and J lost 5 bases. The CDR3 reads CASSYSVRGGTEAFF. CDR3 DNA: TGTGCCAGCAGTTACTCGGTCAGGGGGGGGACTGAAGCTTTCTTT.

The CDR3 protein is CASSYVGDNQPQHF. The CDR3 DNA is TGTGCCAGCAGTTACGTGGGGGACAATCAGCCCCAGCATTTT. The rearrangement links TRBV6-6 to TRBJ1-5; maybe TRBD1 (5 bases). The CDR3 totals 14 residues. Per the germline V gene, CDR1 is MNHNY and CDR2 is SVGAGI (reference sequence). Trimming cost V 2 bases and J 3 bases, with 8 bases left between them.

The rearrangement joins TRBV6-1 to TRBJ2-7; 7 bases fit TRBD2. The CDR3 covers 15 residues. The junction had 10 bases not matched to a gene; V was cut back by 6 bases and J by 2 bases. In germline, CDR1 is MNHNS, CDR2 SASEGT. As DNA, the CDR3 is TGTGCCAGCAGACCTGGAGGGACTACCGCCTACGAGCAGTACTTC. It specifies CASRPGGTTAYEQYF.